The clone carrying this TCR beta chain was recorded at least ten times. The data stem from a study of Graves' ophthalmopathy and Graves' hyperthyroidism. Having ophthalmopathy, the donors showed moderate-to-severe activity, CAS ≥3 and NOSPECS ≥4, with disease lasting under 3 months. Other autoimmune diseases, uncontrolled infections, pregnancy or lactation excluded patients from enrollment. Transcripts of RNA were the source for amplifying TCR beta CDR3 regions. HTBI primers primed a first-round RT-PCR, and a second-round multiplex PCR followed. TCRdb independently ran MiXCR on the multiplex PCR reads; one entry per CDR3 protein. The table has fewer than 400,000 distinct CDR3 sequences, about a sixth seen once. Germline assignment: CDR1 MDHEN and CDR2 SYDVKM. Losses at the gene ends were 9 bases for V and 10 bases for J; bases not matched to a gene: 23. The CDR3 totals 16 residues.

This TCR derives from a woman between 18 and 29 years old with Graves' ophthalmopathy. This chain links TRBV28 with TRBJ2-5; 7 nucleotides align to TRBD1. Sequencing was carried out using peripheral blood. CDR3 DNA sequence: TGTGCCAGTACAGTTTCTCCTACTGGGACAGATCGTATCCAGTACTTC. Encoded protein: CASTVSPTGTDRIQYF.